One sample yielded the 5 T cell receptor beta chains listed below, sequenced in a study of blood T cells in healthy people across ages. A second roughly 7 to 12 cycle PCR used barcoded and J-beta primers. TCRdb itself ran the 5' RACE reads through MiXCR, one entry per CDR3 protein. The table records 650,000 to 800,000 distinct CDR3 sequences, approximately 44% of them present only once. Sequencing used blood. The receptors here all came from a man between 60 and 75 years old in good health.

As regards this clonotype: Compared with germline, one end of the junction differs, possibly owing to a read error. The V and J genes are TRBV4-1 and TRBJ2-7; 8 nucleotides line up with TRBD1. Germline loops: CDR1 MGHRA, CDR2 YSYEKL. The CDR3 extends over 14 amino acids. CDR3 coding DNA: TGCACCAGCAGCCAAGACAGGGGAGCCTACGAGCAGTACTTC. This translates into CTSSQDRGAYEQYF.

The gene calls are TRBV13 and TRBJ1-1; possibly TRBD1 for D (5 bases). The ends were cut back, 0 bases at V and 3 bases at J, with 14 bases in the middle. CDR1 is PRHDT and CDR2 is FYEKMQ in the germline V gene (reference sequence). The CDR3 has 16 residues. CDR3 nucleotides: TGTGCCAGCAGCTTAGGCGGGAGGGGTCGCGACACTGAAGCTTTCTTT. It codes for CASSLGGRGRDTEAFF.

The gene calls are TRBV29-1 and TRBJ2-1; D tentatively fits TRBD1 or TRBD2 (5 bases each). CDR1 is SQVTM, CDR2 ANQGSEA, per germline. The CDR3 spans 16 residues. Trimming stripped 1 base from V and 1 base from J, with 14 bases between. In DNA, the CDR3 is TGCAGCGTTGAAGGGAGGTGGCAGGGATCCTACAATGAGCAGTTCTTC. Its protein is CSVEGRWQGSYNEQFF.

The rearrangement uses TRBV4-1 and TRBJ1-5, with D possibly TRBD1 on 5 matching bases. The CDR3 length is 15 residues. Germline loops: CDR1 MGHRA, CDR2 YSYEKL. Trimming removed 3 bases from V and 2 bases from J, with 11 bases in between. CDR3 in DNA: TGCGCCAGCAGCCATATGGGGACGGGCAATCAGCCCCAGCATTTT. Its protein product is CASSHMGTGNQPQHF.

This clonotype has more than one count but fewer than ten. The CDR3 DNA reads TGTGCCAGCAGCTTGACTAGCGGGGGAGGATGGTACTTC. Translation: CASSLTSGGGWYF. This rearrangement joins TRBV5-5 to TRBJ2-5, with 11 nucleotides matching TRBD2. J lost 13 bases, V lost 1 base, and 6 bases had no gene match. The CDR3 has 13 amino acids. Germline V gene lookup returns CDR1 SGHKS and CDR2 YYEKEE (reference sequence). The variable domain in full, completed from reference TRBV5-5 and TRBJ2-5, reads DAGVTQSPTHLIKTRGQQVTLRCSPISGHKSVSWYQQVLGQGPQFIFQYYEKEERGRGNFPDRFSARQFPNYSSELNVNALLLGDSALYLCASSLTSGGGWYFGPGTRLLVL.